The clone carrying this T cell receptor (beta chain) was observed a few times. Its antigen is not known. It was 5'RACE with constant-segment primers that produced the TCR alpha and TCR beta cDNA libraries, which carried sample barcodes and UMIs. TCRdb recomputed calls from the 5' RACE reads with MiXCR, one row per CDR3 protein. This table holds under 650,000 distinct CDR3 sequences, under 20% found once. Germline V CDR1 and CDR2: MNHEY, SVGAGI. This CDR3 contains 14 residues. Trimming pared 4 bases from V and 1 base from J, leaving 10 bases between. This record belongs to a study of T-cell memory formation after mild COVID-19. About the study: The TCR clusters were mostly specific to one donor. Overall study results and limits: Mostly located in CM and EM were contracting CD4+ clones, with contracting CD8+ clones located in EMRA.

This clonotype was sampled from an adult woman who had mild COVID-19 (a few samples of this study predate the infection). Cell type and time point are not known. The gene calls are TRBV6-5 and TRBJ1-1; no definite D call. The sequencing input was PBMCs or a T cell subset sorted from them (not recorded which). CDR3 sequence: CASSSTRGNTEAFF. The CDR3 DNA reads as TGTGCCAGCAGTTCGACGCGGGGGAACACTGAAGCTTTCTTT.